This T cell receptor beta chain was obtained from a study of OX40 agonist ivuxolimab in advanced cancers. The repertoire was sequenced with immunoSEQ multiplex PCR; TCRdb's copy has only in-frame clones and lacks some. The sample has 30,000 to 35,000 clones; around nine tenths are singletons. V was clipped by 7 bases and J by 2 bases, with 13 bases between them. Germline loops: CDR1 SQVTM, CDR2 ANQGSEA. CDR3 length: 13 amino acids. This clone was seen only once. This sample comprised CD4+ or CD8+ T cells sorted from blood, obtained in a trial of the OX40 agonist ivuxolimab. The chain carries TRBV29-1 and TRBJ2-3; perhaps D is TRBD1 or TRBD2 (5 bases each). The clonotype comes from an adult with an advanced solid tumor such as melanoma, head and neck, liver or kidney cancer. The CDR3: CSARDGVTDTQYF. The DNA for the CDR3 is TGCAGCGCTAGGGACGGGGTCACAGATACGCAGTATTTT.